The T cell receptor (beta chain) described here comes from a study of blood T cell repertoires in COVID-19. Repertoires were generated with immunoSEQ multiplex PCR, while TCRdb's copy carries only in-frame clones and drops some. This table has fewer than 350,000 clones, 81% appearing once. V lost 0 bases and J lost 4, with 15 bases in between. This CDR3 is 16 amino acids long. CDR1 and CDR2 (germline): SGHTA, FQGNSA. This sequence joins TRBV7-2 and TRBJ1-1; the D gene is possibly TRBD1 (5 bases). The sample consisted of peripheral blood. This TCR was recovered from a woman aged 60 to 75 with active or convalescent COVID-19. Written as DNA, the CDR3 is TGTGCCAGCAGCTTAGCGTTTGCCAGGGAAGGCACTGAAGCTTTCTTT. Translation: CASSLAFAREGTEAFF.